The 4 T cell receptor beta chains in this list originate from one sample, sequenced in a study of T cells in Graves' hyperthyroidism and ophthalmopathy. RNA transcripts gave rise to amplified TCR beta CDR3 regions. HTBI primers were used for first-round RT-PCR of the TCR CDR3. TCRdb re-called the multiplex PCR reads through MiXCR, storing one row per CDR3 protein. The sample shows about 600,000 distinct CDR3 sequences, roughly 15% of them seen only once. The sequencing input was blood. Source of these receptors: a woman aged 40 to 50 with Graves' ophthalmopathy.

This clonotype occurred many times. The chain uses TRBV2 and TRBJ2-1; D is possibly TRBD2 (5 bases). This CDR3 has 14 residues. V dropped 7 bases and J dropped 8 bases, with 18 bases sitting between them. Germline CDR1 reads SNHLY; CDR2 reads FYNNEI. CDR3 sequence reads: CASTRTPPGDEQFF. DNA of the CDR3: TGTGCCAGCACTCGAACACCCCCCGGGGATGAGCAGTTCTTC. Full variable domain (outside the CDR3, taken from reference TRBV2 and TRBJ2-1): EPEVTQTPSHQVTQMGQEVILRCVPISNHLYFYWYRQILGQKVEFLVSFYNNEISEKSEIFDDQFSVERPDGSNFTLKIRSTKLEDSAMYFCASTRTPPGDEQFFGPGTRLTVL.

This clonotype has more than one count but fewer than ten. The rearrangement links TRBV12-3 or TRBV12-4 to TRBJ2-1; 13 nucleotides align to TRBD2. Losses at the gene ends were 5 bases for V and 8 bases for J; bases not matched to a gene: 12. CDR3 length equals 17 residues. The CDR3 is CASSGRRPGTSGDEQFF. The CDR3 DNA reads TGTGCCAGCAGTGGTCGGCGCCCCGGGACTAGCGGGGATGAGCAGTTCTTC.

This clonotype was counted a few times. The rearrangement links TRBV5-1 to TRBJ2-3, with D possibly being TRBD1 (6 bases). The CDR3 is 16 amino acids. V dropped 4 bases and J dropped 1 base, with 16 bases sitting between them. Germline CDR1 is SGHRS and CDR2 is YFSETQ. The CDR3, as DNA: TGCGCCAGCAGCCCGACGACAGGCGCGGGCACAGATACGCAGTATTTT. Translation gives CASSPTTGAGTDTQYF.

This clonotype appeared many times. The chain joins TRBV2 to TRBJ2-7, with D tentatively TRBD1 (5 bases). V was clipped by 6 bases and J by 6 bases, with 18 bases between them. Germline V lookup: CDR1 SNHLY, CDR2 FYNNEI. There are 14 residues in the CDR3. The CDR3 DNA is TGTGCCAGCAGACCCGACAGCCTTCCTGGCGAGCAGTACTTC. It yields the protein CASRPDSLPGEQYF.